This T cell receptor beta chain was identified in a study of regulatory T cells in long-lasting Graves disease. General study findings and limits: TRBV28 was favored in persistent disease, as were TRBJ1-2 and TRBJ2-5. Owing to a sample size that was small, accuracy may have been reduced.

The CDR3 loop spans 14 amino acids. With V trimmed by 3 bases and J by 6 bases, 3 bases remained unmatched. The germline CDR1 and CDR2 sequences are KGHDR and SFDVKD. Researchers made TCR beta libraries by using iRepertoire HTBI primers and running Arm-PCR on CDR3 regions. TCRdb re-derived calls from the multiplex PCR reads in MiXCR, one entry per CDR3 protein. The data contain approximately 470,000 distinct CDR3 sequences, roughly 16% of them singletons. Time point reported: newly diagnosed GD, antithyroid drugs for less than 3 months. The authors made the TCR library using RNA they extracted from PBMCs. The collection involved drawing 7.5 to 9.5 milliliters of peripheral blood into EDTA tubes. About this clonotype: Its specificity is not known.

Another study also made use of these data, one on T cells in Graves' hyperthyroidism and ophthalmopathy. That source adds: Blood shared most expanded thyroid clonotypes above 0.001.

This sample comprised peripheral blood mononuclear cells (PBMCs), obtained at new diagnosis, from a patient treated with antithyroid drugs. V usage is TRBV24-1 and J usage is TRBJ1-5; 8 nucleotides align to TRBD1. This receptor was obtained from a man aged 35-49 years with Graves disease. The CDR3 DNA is TGTGCCACCAGTGATCCAGGGGGCGGTCAGCCCCAGCATTTT. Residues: CATSDPGGGQPQHF.